This record concerns one TCR beta chain sequence. The authors' processing: Reference gene primer amplification in the assay estimated nucleated cell counts. The data were produced by immunoSEQ multiplex PCR, yet TCRdb's version contains in-frame clones alone and is incomplete. V and J calls and clone size follow that table, whereas D and trimming were derived from the DNA. Of over 250,000 clones in the sample, less than 90% were seen once. These data are taken from a study of blood T cell repertoires in COVID-19. The overall study: Acute and convalescent COVID-19 specimens originated in the United States, Italy and Spain. In each case, the material was cDNA or gDNA derived from T cells, B-cell-depleted T cells, or PBMCs.

The CDR3 contains 16 residues. V was clipped by 5 bases and J by 8 bases, with 24 bases between them. Germline CDR1 reads SGHRS; CDR2 reads YFSETQ. This clonotype was obtained from a human donor in a cohort sampled during active COVID-19. Input material: peripheral blood. The J gene is TRBJ2-3, the V gene TRBV5-1; unclear D gene. The DNA for the CDR3 is TGCGCCAGCAGTTCTGGGTCATCGGCCGGAGTGTTTACGCAGTATTTT. This encodes CASSSGSSAGVFTQYF.